The rows below give T cell receptor beta chains drawn from one sample of a study of T cells in Graves' hyperthyroidism and ophthalmopathy. MiXCR, run by TCRdb on the multiplex PCR reads, gives a single entry per CDR3 protein. Of a few hundred thousand distinct CDR3 sequences listed, approximately 14% were seen once; the top ten hold about 7%. Sequencing input: blood. The receptors were sampled from a woman aged 25-40 years with Graves' hyperthyroidism. Each CDR3 is given with its conserved first and last residue. A D gene is named only where the DNA matches it firmly. For some rows the clone size is stated as once, few or many, or as a class when expanded; others skip it.

clone_size: many; j_call: TRBJ1-2; v_call: TRBV9; d_call: -; cdr3_aa: CASSGGANYGYTF; cdr3_nt: TGTGCCAGCAGCGGGGGGGCTAACTATGGCTACACCTTC
clone_size: -; j_call: TRBJ2-2; v_call: TRBV6-1; d_call: TRBD2; cdr3_aa: CASILAGGTTGELFF; cdr3_nt: TGTGCCAGCATACTAGCGGGAGGAACTACCGGGGAGCTGTTTTTT
clone_size: many; j_call: TRBJ2-1; v_call: TRBV18; d_call: TRBD2; cdr3_aa: CASSPPELAGRGEQFF; cdr3_nt: TGTGCCAGCTCACCACCGGAACTAGCGGGACGTGGTGAGCAGTTCTTC
clone_size: few; j_call: TRBJ2-1; v_call: TRBV5-1; d_call: -; cdr3_aa: CASRTGAEIFNEQFF; cdr3_nt: TGCGCCAGCAGAACTGGGGCGGAGATTTTTAATGAGCAGTTCTTC
clone_size: many; j_call: TRBJ2-2; v_call: TRBV12-3/TRBV12-4; d_call: TRBD2; cdr3_aa: CASSRGVGSDTGELFF; cdr3_nt: TGTGCCAGCAGTCGGGGGGTCGGGAGCGACACCGGGGAGCTGTTTTTT
clone_size: -; j_call: TRBJ2-7; v_call: TRBV5-1; d_call: TRBD1; cdr3_aa: CASSLELQGYEQYF; cdr3_nt: TGCGCCAGCAGCTTGGAACTACAGGGGTACGAGCAGTACTTC
clone_size: many; j_call: TRBJ1-5; v_call: TRBV6-2/TRBV6-3; d_call: TRBD1; cdr3_aa: CASRPGGQTHDQPQHF; cdr3_nt: TGTGCCAGCAGGCCAGGGGGACAGACACATGATCAGCCCCAGCATTTT
clone_size: many; j_call: TRBJ2-7; v_call: TRBV27; d_call: -; cdr3_aa: CASSFSGAPSYEQYF; cdr3_nt: TGTGCCAGCAGTTTTAGTGGGGCCCCCAGCTACGAGCAGTACTTC
clone_size: many; j_call: TRBJ1-1; v_call: TRBV19; d_call: -; cdr3_aa: CASSIAPYSNTEAFF; cdr3_nt: TGTGCCAGTAGTATAGCTCCATATTCGAACACTGAAGCTTTCTTT
clone_size: -; j_call: TRBJ1-1; v_call: TRBV6-4; d_call: TRBD1; cdr3_aa: CASSKDRGSTEAFF; cdr3_nt: TGTGCCAGCAGCAAAGACAGGGGTTCCACTGAAGCTTTCTTT
clone_size: -; j_call: TRBJ2-3; v_call: TRBV4-2; d_call: TRBD1; cdr3_aa: CASSHLQGAVDTQYF; cdr3_nt: TGTGCCAGCAGCCACCTACAGGGGGCTGTTGATACGCAGTATTTT
clone_size: few; j_call: TRBJ2-7; v_call: TRBV7-9; d_call: TRBD1; cdr3_aa: CASSLRQGREQYF; cdr3_nt: TGTGCCAGCAGCCTGCGACAGGGTCGCGAGCAGTACTTC
clone_size: few; j_call: TRBJ2-7; v_call: TRBV9; d_call: TRBD2; cdr3_aa: CASSVDIWGTNEQYF; cdr3_nt: TGTGCCAGCAGCGTAGATATCTGGGGGACTAACGAGCAGTACTTC
clone_size: -; j_call: TRBJ1-1; v_call: TRBV14; d_call: -; cdr3_aa: CASSQYRTNTEAFF; cdr3_nt: TGTGCCAGCAGCCAATATAGAACGAACACTGAAGCTTTCTTT
clone_size: -; j_call: TRBJ2-2; v_call: TRBV14; d_call: TRBD2; cdr3_aa: CASSQGRTSGYLLSAGELFF; cdr3_nt: TGTGCCAGCAGCCAAGGACGGACTAGCGGGTACCTCCTCAGCGCCGGGGAGCTGTTTTTT
clone_size: -; j_call: TRBJ1-1; v_call: TRBV10-3; d_call: -; cdr3_aa: CAIRTSLNPTAANTEAFF; cdr3_nt: TGTGCCATCAGGACGAGCCTTAATCCGACGGCCGCCAACACTGAAGCTTTCTTT
clone_size: few; j_call: TRBJ2-2; v_call: TRBV9; d_call: TRBD2; cdr3_aa: CASSPSTSGSIYTGELFF; cdr3_nt: TGTGCCAGCAGCCCTTCGACTAGCGGGAGTATATACACCGGGGAGCTGTTTTTT
clone_size: -; j_call: TRBJ1-5; v_call: TRBV27; d_call: -; cdr3_aa: CASSFSLGQPQHF; cdr3_nt: TGTGCCAGCAGTTTCTCACTCGGGCAGCCCCAGCATTTT
clone_size: few; j_call: TRBJ1-4; v_call: TRBV7-2; d_call: TRBD1; cdr3_aa: CASSLQGVEKLFF; cdr3_nt: TGTGCCAGCAGCTTGCAGGGGGTGGAAAAACTGTTTTTT
clone_size: many; j_call: TRBJ1-5; v_call: TRBV20-1; d_call: TRBD1; cdr3_aa: CSARDSQTGGRQPQHF; cdr3_nt: TGCAGTGCTAGAGATTCCCAAACAGGGGGCAGGCAGCCCCAGCATTTT
clone_size: few; j_call: TRBJ2-4; v_call: TRBV18; d_call: TRBD2; cdr3_aa: CASSPPTSGRADIQYF; cdr3_nt: TGTGCCAGCTCACCACCTACTAGCGGGAGGGCAGACATTCAGTACTTC
clone_size: many; j_call: TRBJ2-5; v_call: TRBV28; d_call: TRBD1; cdr3_aa: CASSLPGQGGETQYF; cdr3_nt: TGTGCCAGCAGTTTACCCGGACAGGGGGGGGAGACCCAGTACTTC
clone_size: many; j_call: TRBJ1-2; v_call: TRBV2; d_call: -; cdr3_aa: CASSPAALSAANYGYTF; cdr3_nt: TGTGCCAGCAGTCCCGCCGCACTTTCGGCGGCTAACTATGGCTACACCTTC
clone_size: many; j_call: TRBJ2-7; v_call: TRBV5-1; d_call: TRBD2; cdr3_aa: CASRAGTSLYGQYF; cdr3_nt: TGCGCCAGCAGGGCCGGGACTAGCCTCTACGGGCAGTACTTC
clone_size: many; j_call: TRBJ2-7; v_call: TRBV20-1; d_call: -; cdr3_aa: CSAGGTASSYEQYF; cdr3_nt: TGCAGTGCCGGGGGGACAGCGAGCTCCTACGAGCAGTACTTC
clone_size: many; j_call: TRBJ2-3; v_call: TRBV3-1; d_call: TRBD1; cdr3_aa: CASSQDRGYTDTQYF; cdr3_nt: TGTGCCAGCAGCCAGGACAGGGGGTACACAGATACGCAGTATTTT
clone_size: many; j_call: TRBJ1-1; v_call: TRBV10-3; d_call: -; cdr3_aa: CAIKQQMNTEAFF; cdr3_nt: TGTGCCATCAAACAACAGATGAACACTGAAGCTTTCTTT
clone_size: many; j_call: TRBJ2-2; v_call: TRBV12-3/TRBV12-4; d_call: TRBD1; cdr3_aa: CASRTTGGSRTGELFF; cdr3_nt: TGTGCCAGCAGAACCACAGGGGGGAGTCGCACCGGGGAGCTGTTTTTT
clone_size: many; j_call: TRBJ2-2; v_call: TRBV7-9; d_call: -; cdr3_aa: CASSLGGIGPGELFF; cdr3_nt: TGTGCCAGCAGCTTAGGAGGGATCGGGCCCGGGGAGCTGTTTTTT
clone_size: many; j_call: TRBJ1-2; v_call: TRBV20-1; d_call: -; cdr3_aa: CSASSANYGYTF; cdr3_nt: TGCAGTGCTAGCTCGGCTAACTATGGCTACACCTTC
clone_size: -; j_call: TRBJ2-7; v_call: TRBV28; d_call: TRBD2; cdr3_aa: CASSQGLAAYGQYF; cdr3_nt: TGTGCCAGCAGTCAGGGACTAGCGGCCTACGGGCAGTACTTC
clone_size: few; j_call: TRBJ2-3; v_call: TRBV27; d_call: -; cdr3_aa: CASCRGYSTDTQYF; cdr3_nt: TGTGCCAGCTGCCGGGGTTATAGCACAGATACGCAGTATTTT
clone_size: -; j_call: TRBJ2-4; v_call: TRBV27; d_call: TRBD2; cdr3_aa: CASSPGLAIAKNIQYF; cdr3_nt: TGTGCCAGCAGTCCCGGACTAGCTATTGCCAAAAACATTCAGTACTTC
clone_size: -; j_call: TRBJ1-3; v_call: TRBV12-3/TRBV12-4; d_call: -; cdr3_aa: CASSGWRVFGTTIHF; cdr3_nt: TGTGCCAGCAGCGGTTGGCGGGTGTTTGGAACCACCATACATTTT
clone_size: many; j_call: TRBJ1-5; v_call: TRBV6-6; d_call: -; cdr3_aa: CASSYSVEGGGNQPQHF; cdr3_nt: TGTGCCAGCAGTTACTCGGTTGAGGGGGGAGGCAATCAGCCCCAGCATTTT
clone_size: -; j_call: TRBJ1-6; v_call: TRBV9; d_call: -; cdr3_aa: CASTGGANSPLHF; cdr3_nt: TGTGCCAGCACTGGGGGGGCCAATTCACCCCTCCACTTT
clone_size: -; j_call: TRBJ2-1; v_call: TRBV19; d_call: -; cdr3_aa: CASSISGRRVSSYNEQFF; cdr3_nt: TGTGCCAGTAGTATTTCGGGGCGCCGGGTGAGCTCCTACAATGAGCAGTTCTTC
clone_size: many; j_call: TRBJ2-1; v_call: TRBV12-3/TRBV12-4; d_call: TRBD2; cdr3_aa: CASSQLAGGPDEQFF; cdr3_nt: TGTGCCAGCAGCCAACTAGCGGGAGGGCCCGATGAGCAGTTCTTC
clone_size: many; j_call: TRBJ2-3; v_call: TRBV6-1; d_call: -; cdr3_aa: CASSEAGREDTQYF; cdr3_nt: TGTGCCAGCAGTGAAGCGGGACGCGAAGATACGCAGTATTTT
clone_size: many; j_call: TRBJ2-1; v_call: TRBV7-3; d_call: TRBD1; cdr3_aa: CASSSGTVNEQFF; cdr3_nt: TGTGCCAGCAGCTCTGGGACAGTTAATGAGCAGTTCTTC
clone_size: -; j_call: TRBJ2-1; v_call: TRBV7-3; d_call: TRBD1; cdr3_aa: CASSLSRTGSNEQFF; cdr3_nt: TGTGCCAGCAGCTTATCTCGGACAGGGTCCAATGAGCAGTTCTTC
clone_size: -; j_call: TRBJ1-2; v_call: TRBV19; d_call: TRBD1; cdr3_aa: CASSPSGTVYGYTF; cdr3_nt: TGTGCCAGTAGCCCTTCTGGGACAGTGTATGGCTACACCTTC
clone_size: -; j_call: TRBJ2-7; v_call: TRBV20-1; d_call: TRBD1; cdr3_aa: CSANMGQGRGEQYF; cdr3_nt: TGCAGTGCTAATATGGGACAGGGGAGGGGCGAGCAGTACTTC
clone_size: many; j_call: TRBJ2-7; v_call: TRBV7-9; d_call: TRBD1; cdr3_aa: CASSLLRTGHEQYF; cdr3_nt: TGTGCCAGCAGCTTACTCAGGACAGGGCACGAGCAGTACTTC
clone_size: many; j_call: TRBJ1-4; v_call: TRBV2; d_call: TRBD1; cdr3_aa: CASSRTGVDEKLFF; cdr3_nt: TGTGCCAGCAGTCGAACAGGGGTCGATGAAAAACTGTTTTTT
clone_size: -; j_call: TRBJ2-3; v_call: TRBV20-1; d_call: -; cdr3_aa: CSARIPLGPADTQYF; cdr3_nt: TGCAGTGCTAGGATCCCTTTGGGACCGGCAGATACGCAGTATTTT
clone_size: -; j_call: TRBJ2-5; v_call: TRBV6-5; d_call: -; cdr3_aa: CASSWGASGTQYF; cdr3_nt: TGTGCCAGCAGTTGGGGGGCCTCCGGGACCCAGTACTTC
clone_size: many; j_call: TRBJ1-5; v_call: TRBV15; d_call: TRBD1; cdr3_aa: CATSNRDRGSQPQHF; cdr3_nt: TGTGCCACCAGCAACCGGGACAGGGGGAGTCAGCCCCAGCATTTT
clone_size: -; j_call: TRBJ1-1; v_call: TRBV27; d_call: -; cdr3_aa: CASRTDLGLNTEAFF; cdr3_nt: TGTGCCAGCAGGACGGACCTCGGACTGAACACTGAAGCTTTCTTT
clone_size: -; j_call: TRBJ2-5; v_call: TRBV10-3; d_call: TRBD1; cdr3_aa: CAAGTGRETQYF; cdr3_nt: TGTGCCGCCGGGACAGGGAGGGAGACCCAGTACTTC
clone_size: many; j_call: TRBJ1-1; v_call: TRBV9; d_call: -; cdr3_aa: CASSPRLGSVNTEAFF; cdr3_nt: TGTGCCAGCAGCCCGAGGCTTGGGTCAGTGAACACTGAAGCTTTCTTT
clone_size: many; j_call: TRBJ2-1; v_call: TRBV11-2; d_call: -; cdr3_aa: CASSLWEWDEQFF; cdr3_nt: TGTGCCAGCAGCTTATGGGAATGGGATGAGCAGTTCTTC
clone_size: few; j_call: TRBJ2-5; v_call: TRBV5-1; d_call: -; cdr3_aa: CASSPGGEQETQYF; cdr3_nt: TGCGCCAGCAGCCCTGGCGGGGAACAAGAGACCCAGTACTTC
clone_size: few; j_call: TRBJ1-5; v_call: TRBV11-2; d_call: TRBD1; cdr3_aa: CASSLAGQGGNQPQHF; cdr3_nt: TGTGCCAGCAGCTTAGCTGGACAGGGCGGCAATCAGCCCCAGCATTTT
clone_size: many; j_call: TRBJ1-1; v_call: TRBV7-9; d_call: TRBD1; cdr3_aa: CASSNRDRGPKNTEAFF; cdr3_nt: TGTGCCAGCAGCAACCGGGACAGGGGACCCAAGAACACTGAAGCTTTCTTT
clone_size: -; j_call: TRBJ1-1; v_call: TRBV4-2; d_call: -; cdr3_aa: CASSQDTGTEASF; cdr3_nt: TGTGCCAGCAGCCAAGATACGGGGACTGAAGCTTCCTTT
clone_size: -; j_call: TRBJ1-6; v_call: TRBV15; d_call: -; cdr3_aa: CATSRVSSYNSPLHF; cdr3_nt: TGTGCCACCAGCAGAGTCAGCTCCTATAATTCACCCCTCCACTTT
clone_size: -; j_call: TRBJ2-7; v_call: TRBV10-2; d_call: -; cdr3_aa: CASSDGVLGYEQYF; cdr3_nt: TGCGCCAGCAGTGACGGGGTTCTGGGCTACGAGCAGTACTTC
clone_size: -; j_call: TRBJ2-3; v_call: TRBV7-2; d_call: TRBD2; cdr3_aa: CASSPRGTSGSGADTQYF; cdr3_nt: TGTGCCAGCAGCCCCCGCGGGACTAGCGGGAGTGGCGCAGATACGCAGTATTTT
clone_size: many; j_call: TRBJ1-2; v_call: TRBV7-2; d_call: -; cdr3_aa: CASSDTAGAHKGYTF; cdr3_nt: TGTGCCAGCAGTGACACGGCAGGGGCCCACAAGGGCTACACCTTC